The 21 T cell receptor beta chains given below trace back to one sample, sequenced in a study of control samples from healthy donors and cancer patients. Profiling relied on immunoSEQ multiplex PCR, and the TCRdb table lists in-frame clones only, not all of them. The repertoire consists of more than 35,000 clones, with about 86% occurring once and the leading ten covering about 22%. Sequencing was performed on PBMCs. The source of these receptors is a woman aged 60-75 years with lung cancer.

The genes are TRBV27 and TRBJ2-4; D call uncertain. Per germline, CDR1 MNHEY and CDR2 SMNVEV (reference sequence). The V gene lost 2 bases and the J gene lost 1 base, with 6 bases spanning the gap. The CDR3 spans 14 residues. In nucleotides, the CDR3 is TGTGCCAGCAGTTTACACGGGGCCAAAAACATTCAGTACTTC. Protein: CASSLHGAKNIQYF.

The chain recombines TRBV19 with TRBJ2-1; D perhaps matches TRBD2 (5 bases). Trimming cost V 2 bases and J 8 bases, with 10 bases left between them. The germline gives CDR1 LNHDA, CDR2 SQIVND (reference sequence). The CDR3 loop spans 13 amino acids. The CDR3 DNA reads TGTGCCAGTAGTATATTCCTAGCTTATGAGCAGTTCTTC. As protein: CASSIFLAYEQFF.

This rearrangement joins TRBV9 to TRBJ1-2; maybe TRBD1 (6 bases). Germline V CDR1 and CDR2: SGDLS, YYNGEE. Trimming removed 7 bases from V and 4 bases from J, with 11 bases in between. The CDR3 length is 12 residues. CDR3 amino acids: CASEGGSYGYTF. The CDR3 coding sequence is TGTGCCAGCGAGGGGGGCAGCTATGGCTACACCTTC.

The chain is built from TRBV18 and TRBJ2-7; D possibly corresponds to TRBD1 (6 bases). V was clipped by 0 bases and J by 1 base, with 7 bases between them. CDR3 length: 14 residues. The V gene's germline CDR1 is KGHSH and CDR2 LQKENI. The CDR3 sequence is CASSPPTGSYEQYF. The CDR3 region has the DNA TGTGCCAGCTCACCACCGACAGGTTCCTACGAGCAGTACTTC.

Note on this clone: Likely a read error: the CDR3 ends without its conserved phenylalanine or tryptophan. The chain links TRBV2 to TRBJ1-2, with D possibly matching TRBD1 (6 bases). The CDR3 is 14 residues long. CDR1 is SNHLY and CDR2 is FYNNEI in the germline V gene. V was cut by 8 bases and J by 4 bases, with 17 bases left in between. CDR3 protein: CASQVTGLGYGYTL. The CDR3 nucleotides read TGTGCCAGCCAAGTCACAGGGCTCGGCTATGGCTACACCCTC.

The chain combines TRBV6-5 with TRBJ1-5; no clear D gene. V lost 2 bases and J 7 bases, leaving 12 bases between the germline ends. Germline V lookup: CDR1 MNHEY, CDR2 SVGAGI. CDR3 length equals 14 residues. CDR3 coding DNA: TGTGCCAGCAGTTACGGACGAGATGGACAGCCCCAGCATTTT. Residues: CASSYGRDGQPQHF.

The V and J genes are TRBV10-3 and TRBJ2-3; 9 bases are a match to TRBD1. Germline loops: CDR1 ENHRY, CDR2 SYGVKD. V shed 0 bases and J 4 bases; nucleotides not matched to a gene: 8. There are 17 residues in the CDR3. CDR3 nucleotide sequence: TGTGCCATCAGTGAGTCGACTGGGACAGGGAAGGCAGATACGCAGTATTTT. The encoded protein is CAISESTGTGKADTQYF.

The gene calls are TRBV5-1 and TRBJ1-6, with D possibly being TRBD1 (5 bases). The germline CDR1 and CDR2 sequences are SGHRS and YFSETQ. Trimming cost V 0 bases and J 9 bases, with 10 bases left between them. The CDR3 has 14 residues. The CDR3 reads CASSLEGSGSPLHF. DNA for the CDR3: TGCGCCAGCAGCTTGGAGGGGTCAGGTTCACCCCTCCACTTT.

This chain uses TRBV27 with TRBJ1-1; the match to TRBD1 covers 8 bases. The junction had 7 bases not matched to a gene; V was cut back by 5 bases and J by 8 bases. CDR3 length: 13 amino acids. Germline CDR1 is MNHEY and CDR2 is SMNVEV (reference sequence). CDR3 in DNA: TGTGCCAGCAGTCTTGGGACAGGCGTCGAAGCTTTCTTT. The encoded protein is CASSLGTGVEAFF.

The genes are TRBV5-1 and TRBJ2-5, with 10 bases fitting TRBD1. V lost 6 bases, J lost 5 bases, and 10 bases stayed unmatched. CDR3 size: 15 residues. Germline CDR1 and CDR2: SGHRS and YFSETQ. In DNA, the CDR3 is TGCGCCAGCAAGGAGACAGGGGGCATGGTGGAGACCCAGTACTTC. This encodes CASKETGGMVETQYF.

The sample holds a few counts of this clone. V gene TRBV19 combines with J gene TRBJ1-1; D unclear. V shed 7 bases and J shed 7 bases, with 10 bases lying between them. The CDR3 is 11 residues long. Germline CDR1 LNHDA, CDR2 SQIVND (reference sequence). CDR3 nucleotides: TGTGCCAGTATGTCAACCGTTGAAGCTTTCTTT. This codes for CASMSTVEAFF.

The rearrangement links TRBV6-4 to TRBJ2-3, with D possibly being TRBD2 (5 bases). The V and J ends lost 5 bases and 2 bases respectively, with 11 bases between them. The CDR3 spans 14 residues. CDR1 is MRHNA, CDR2 SNTAGT, per germline. The CDR3 protein is CASSLAPDTDTQYF. As DNA, the CDR3 is TGTGCCAGCAGTTTAGCGCCCGACACAGATACGCAGTATTTT.

The DNA for the CDR3 is TGTGCCAGCAGCCCGACGAGGGGCAACGAGCAGTACTTC. It specifies CASSPTRGNEQYF. V usage is TRBV3-1 (or the pseudogene TRBV3-2) and J usage is TRBJ2-7, with D perhaps TRBD1 or TRBD2 (5 bases each). Germline CDR1 reads LGHDT; CDR2 reads YNNKEL (reference sequence). The CDR3 loop spans 13 amino acids. Trimming stripped 4 bases from V and 5 bases from J, with 12 bases between.

This clone was observed a single time. The chain employs TRBV6-4 and TRBJ2-2; D remains ambiguous. Germline V lookup: CDR1 MRHNA, CDR2 SNTAGT. V shed 6 bases and J shed 2 bases, with 10 bases lying between them. The CDR3 totals 14 residues. In nucleotides, the CDR3 is TGTGCCAGCAGAAGGACGGTTAACACCGGGGAGCTGTTTTTT. Amino acid sequence: CASRRTVNTGELFF.

The chain has TRBV5-6 and TRBJ1-3; D is unresolved. The CDR3 is made up of 15 amino acids. Germline CDR1 SGHDT, CDR2 YYEEEE. Trimming left V 2 bases short and J 0 bases short, with 9 bases between. CDR3: CASSFRPSSGNTIYF. The CDR3 bases are TGTGCCAGCAGCTTTAGACCGAGCTCTGGAAACACCATATATTTT. The full variable domain, its missing parts supplied by reference TRBV5-6 and TRBJ1-3, is DAGVTQSPTHLIKTRGQQVTLRCSPKSGHDTVSWYQQALGQGPQFIFQYYEEEERQRGNFPDRFSGHQFPNYSSELNVNALLLGDSALYLCASSFRPSSGNTIYFGEGSWLTVV.

This chain links TRBV3-1 (or the pseudogene TRBV3-2) with TRBJ2-7; D perhaps matches TRBD1 (7 bases). V was shortened by 2 bases and J by 7 bases, with 12 bases between the two germline ends. The CDR3 runs to 13 residues. Germline CDR1 LGHDT, CDR2 YNNKEL (reference sequence). CDR3: CASSQTEGAEQYF. CDR3 in DNA: TGTGCCAGCAGCCAAACGGAGGGGGCGGAGCAGTACTTC.

This sequence joins TRBV5-1 and TRBJ2-5, with 7 bases identical to TRBD1. The germline CDR1 and CDR2 sequences are SGHRS and YFSETQ. The CDR3 is made up of 14 amino acids. Germline trimming cut 2 bases from V and 4 bases from J; bases unmatched to any gene: 5. The CDR3 DNA is TGCGCCAGCAGCTTAGGGTGGACAGGAGAGACCCAGTACTTC. It specifies CASSLGWTGETQYF.

The chain carries TRBV25-1 and TRBJ2-5; D not certain. Trimming cost V 5 bases and J 5 bases, with 9 bases left between them. CDR1 and CDR2 (germline): MGHDK, SYGVNS. The CDR3 is 12 amino acids. This CDR3 reads CASSSLGETQYF. The DNA of the CDR3 is TGTGCCAGCAGTTCCCTCGGGGAGACCCAGTACTTC.

In its sample, this clone was seen once. This chain connects TRBV29-1 to TRBJ1-5; 7 nucleotides align to TRBD1. This CDR3 comprises 15 residues. Germline V lookup: CDR1 SQVTM, CDR2 ANQGSEA. V trimming: 5 bases; J trimming: 6 bases; junction bases outside the gene matches: 13. In nucleotides, the CDR3 is TGCAGCGTTAGCCTAACAGGGGACGTGGCTCAGCCCCAGCATTTT. Residues: CSVSLTGDVAQPQHF.

This rearrangement joins TRBV4-1 to TRBJ1-1; D gene unclear. CDR1 is MGHRA and CDR2 is YSYEKL in the germline V gene. This CDR3 region has 15 residues. Deletions cut 0 bases from V and 6 bases from J, with 14 bases between. Here the CDR3 DNA reads TGCGCCAGCAGCCAAGATCGGTTTTCCGGCCCTGAAGCTTTCTTT. Translated, it gives CASSQDRFSGPEAFF.

The V call is TRBV3-1 (or the pseudogene TRBV3-2), the J call TRBJ1-5, with D unclear. This CDR3 is built from 14 residues. Trimming removed 0 bases from V and 6 bases from J, with 9 bases in between. Germline V CDR1 and CDR2: LGHDT, YNNKEL (reference sequence). The chain's CDR3 is CASSQDRLGQPQHF. The DNA of the CDR3 is TGTGCCAGCAGCCAAGATCGGTTGGGTCAGCCCCAGCATTTT.